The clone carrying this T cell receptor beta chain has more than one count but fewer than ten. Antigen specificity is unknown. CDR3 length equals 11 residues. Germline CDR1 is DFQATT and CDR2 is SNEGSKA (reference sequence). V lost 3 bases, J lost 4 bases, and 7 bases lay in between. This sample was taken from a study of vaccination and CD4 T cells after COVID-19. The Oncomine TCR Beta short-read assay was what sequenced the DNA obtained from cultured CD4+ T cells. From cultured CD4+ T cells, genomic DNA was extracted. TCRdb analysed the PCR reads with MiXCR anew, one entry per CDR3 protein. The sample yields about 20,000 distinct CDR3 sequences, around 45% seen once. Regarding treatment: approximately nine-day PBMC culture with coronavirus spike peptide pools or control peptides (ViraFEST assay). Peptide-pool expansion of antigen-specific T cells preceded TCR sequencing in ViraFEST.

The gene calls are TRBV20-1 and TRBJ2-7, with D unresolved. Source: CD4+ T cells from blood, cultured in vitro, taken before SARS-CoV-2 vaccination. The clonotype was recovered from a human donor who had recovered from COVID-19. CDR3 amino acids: CSARAGYEQYF. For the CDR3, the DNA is TGCAGTGCTAGGGCCGGTTACGAGCAGTACTTC.